This TCR beta chain originates from a study of T cells in Graves' hyperthyroidism and ophthalmopathy. Findings of the study overall: Within blood appeared most thyroid clonotypes that had expanded above 0.001.

Uncontrolled infection, other autoimmune disease, pregnancy and lactation each barred patients from inclusion. Together with thyroid ultrasound, orbital computed tomography, serum thyroxine and TRAb, clinical symptoms were used for diagnoses. This clonotype was recorded at least ten times. What it binds is unknown. The TCR beta CDR3 regions underwent amplification using RNA transcripts as the source. The HTBI primer set was used in a first-round RT-PCR of the TCR CDR3. TCRdb re-called the multiplex PCR reads through MiXCR, storing one row per CDR3 protein. The table includes almost 600,000 distinct CDR3 sequences, more than 11% detected once. This CDR3 is built from 14 residues. CDR1 and CDR2 from the germline V gene are SGHRS and YFSETQ. V shed 2 bases and J 8 bases; nucleotides not matched to a gene: 4.

The sample taken for sequencing was blood. This TCR came from a woman in her 30s with Graves' hyperthyroidism that later progressed to Graves' ophthalmopathy. This rearrangement joins TRBV5-1 to TRBJ1-6, with TRBD1 identical over 7 bases. In DNA, the CDR3 is TGCGCCAGCAGCTTCACAGGGGCCGATTCACCCCTCCACTTT. Its translation: CASSFTGADSPLHF.